This T cell receptor beta chain was sequenced for a study of shared clonotypes between healthy human individuals. Study background: CD4 naive and memory got three plates each, CD8 naive two, CD8 memory one. Study results and limitations: Rarefaction analysis demonstrated incomplete sorted-subset sequencing notwithstanding large depth. Some clonotypes were shared by all four sorted-subset donors, while others were not shared. The non-shared ones had lower generation probabilities than the shared ones.

The repertoire was sequenced with immunoSEQ multiplex PCR; TCRdb's copy has only in-frame clones and lacks some. The sample contains some 900,000 clones, about 80% of which appear only once. Notes on this clone: Its specificity is unknown.

V was clipped by 2 bases and J by 6 bases, with 14 bases between them. Germline CDR1 and CDR2: SGHRS and YFSETQ. The CDR3 extends over 15 amino acids. This receptor was identified in a young man in good health. Sequencing was performed on memory CD4+ T cells sorted from blood. Subset specified: CD45RA-negative fraction. The chain has TRBV5-1 and TRBJ2-2; D is possibly TRBD2 (5 bases). CDR3 amino acids: CASSFGVQAAGELFF. The CDR3 DNA reads as TGCGCCAGCAGCTTCGGGGTCCAGGCGGCCGGGGAGCTGTTTTTT.